The TCR beta chain under discussion was sequenced for a study of STAT5B mutations in CD4+ large granular lymphocyte leukemia. Study-level background: Among healthy donors, a particular HLA allele went with more CDR3 'QG' motifs.

Broader study findings: CD4-sorted patient repertoires seemed more clonal than healthy CD4+ repertoires.

Germline assignment: CDR1 SGHRS and CDR2 YFSETQ. The V gene end was trimmed by 4 bases and the J gene end by 8 bases; junction bases not matched to a gene: 7. The CDR3 length is 14 residues. The assay was run at survey level. Using immunoSEQ multiplex PCR, the repertoire was profiled, and TCRdb retains in-frame clones only, with some absent. The data hold about 30,000 clones, with 75% to 85% observed a single time. In regard to this clone: As yet, its antigen is unknown.

The sample consisted of CD4+ T cells from blood buffy coats. This sequence originates from a human donor in good health. The J gene is TRBJ1-2, the V gene TRBV5-1; 11 bases are shared with TRBD1. This CDR3 reads CASSPGQGEGGYTF. CDR3 sequence (DNA): TGCGCCAGCAGCCCGGGACAGGGGGAAGGAGGCTACACCTTC.